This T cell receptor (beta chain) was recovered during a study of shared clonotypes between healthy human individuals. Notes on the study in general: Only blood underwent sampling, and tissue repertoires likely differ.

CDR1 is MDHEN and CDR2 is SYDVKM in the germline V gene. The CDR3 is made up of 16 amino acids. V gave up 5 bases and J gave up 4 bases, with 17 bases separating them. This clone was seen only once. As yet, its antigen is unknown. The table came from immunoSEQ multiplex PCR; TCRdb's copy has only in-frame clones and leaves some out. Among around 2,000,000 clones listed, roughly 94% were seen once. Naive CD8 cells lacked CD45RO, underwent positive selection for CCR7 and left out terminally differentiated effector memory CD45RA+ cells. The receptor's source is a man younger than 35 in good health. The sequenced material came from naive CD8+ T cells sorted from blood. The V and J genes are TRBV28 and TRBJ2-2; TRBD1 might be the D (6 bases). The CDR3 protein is CASSPTGHSGTGELFF. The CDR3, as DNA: TGTGCCAGCAGTCCTACGGGACACTCGGGCACCGGGGAGCTGTTTTTT.